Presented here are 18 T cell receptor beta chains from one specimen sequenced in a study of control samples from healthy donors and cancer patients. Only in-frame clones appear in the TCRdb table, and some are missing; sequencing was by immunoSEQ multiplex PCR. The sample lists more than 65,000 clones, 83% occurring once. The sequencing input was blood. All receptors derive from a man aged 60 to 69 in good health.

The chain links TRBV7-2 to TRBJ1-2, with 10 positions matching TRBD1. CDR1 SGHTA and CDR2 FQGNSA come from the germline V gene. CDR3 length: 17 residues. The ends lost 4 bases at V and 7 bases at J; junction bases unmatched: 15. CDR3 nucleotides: TGTGCCAGCAGCTACCAATCAACGGGACAGGGGAAGAGTGGCTACACCTTC. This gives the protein CASSYQSTGQGKSGYTF.

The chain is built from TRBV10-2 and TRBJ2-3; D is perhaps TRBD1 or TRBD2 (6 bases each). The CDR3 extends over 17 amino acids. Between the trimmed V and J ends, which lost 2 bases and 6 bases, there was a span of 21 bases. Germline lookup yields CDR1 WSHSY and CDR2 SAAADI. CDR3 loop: CASSEPLVGGRLDTQYF. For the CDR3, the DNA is TGCGCCAGCAGTGAGCCCTTGGTAGGGGGGAGGCTGGATACGCAGTATTTT.

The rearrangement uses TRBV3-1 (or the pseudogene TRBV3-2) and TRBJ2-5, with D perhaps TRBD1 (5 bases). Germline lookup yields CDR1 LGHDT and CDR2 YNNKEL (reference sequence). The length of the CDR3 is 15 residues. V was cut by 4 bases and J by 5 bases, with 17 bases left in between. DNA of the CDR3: TGTGCCAGCAGCCCCCCTGGCAGGGTAGGGGAGACCCAGTACTTC. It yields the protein CASSPPGRVGETQYF.

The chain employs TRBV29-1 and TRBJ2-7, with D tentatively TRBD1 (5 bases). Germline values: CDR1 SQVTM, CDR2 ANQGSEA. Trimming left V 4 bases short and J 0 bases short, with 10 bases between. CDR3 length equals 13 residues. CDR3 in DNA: TGCAGCGTTGGAGACAGAAGCTCCTACGAGCAGTACTTC. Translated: CSVGDRSSYEQYF.

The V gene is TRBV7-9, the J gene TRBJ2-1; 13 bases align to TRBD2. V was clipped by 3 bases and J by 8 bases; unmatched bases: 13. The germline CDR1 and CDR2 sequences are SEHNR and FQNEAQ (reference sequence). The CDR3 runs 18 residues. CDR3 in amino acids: CASSFDGPGLAGDYEQFF. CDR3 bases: TGTGCCAGCAGCTTTGATGGCCCTGGACTAGCGGGAGACTATGAGCAGTTCTTC.

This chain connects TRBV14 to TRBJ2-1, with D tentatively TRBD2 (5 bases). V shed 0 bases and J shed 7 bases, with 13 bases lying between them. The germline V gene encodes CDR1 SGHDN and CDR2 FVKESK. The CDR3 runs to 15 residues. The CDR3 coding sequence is TGTGCCAGCAGCCAAGAAGGGTGGACGGGGAATGAGCAGTTCTTC. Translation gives CASSQEGWTGNEQFF.

The CDR3 nucleotides are TGTGCCAGCAGTTTGCCGAATCAGCCCCAGCATTTT. As protein: CASSLPNQPQHF. J is TRBJ1-5 and V is TRBV12-3 or TRBV12-4; no clear D. Trimming cost V 3 bases and J 4 bases, with 4 bases left between them. CDR3 length: 12 residues.

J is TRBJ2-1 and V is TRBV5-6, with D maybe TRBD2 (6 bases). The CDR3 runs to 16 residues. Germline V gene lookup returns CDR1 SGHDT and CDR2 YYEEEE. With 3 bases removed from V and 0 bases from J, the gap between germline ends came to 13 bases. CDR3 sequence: CASSSIAESSYNEQFF. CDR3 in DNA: TGTGCCAGCAGCTCCATAGCGGAAAGCTCCTACAATGAGCAGTTCTTC.

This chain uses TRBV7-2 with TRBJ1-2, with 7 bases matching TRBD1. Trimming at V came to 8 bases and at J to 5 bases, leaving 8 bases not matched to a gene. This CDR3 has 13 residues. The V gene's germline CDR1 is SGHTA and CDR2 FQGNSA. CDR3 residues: CASGRDSGYGYTF. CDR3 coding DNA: TGTGCCAGCGGTAGGGACAGCGGGTATGGCTACACCTTC. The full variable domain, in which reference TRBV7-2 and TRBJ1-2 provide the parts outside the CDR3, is GAGVSQSPSNKVTEKGKDVELRCDPISGHTALYWYRQSLGQGLEFLIYFQGNSAPDKSGLPSDRFSAERTGGSVSTLTIQRTQQEDSAVYLCASGRDSGYGYTFGSGTRLTVV.

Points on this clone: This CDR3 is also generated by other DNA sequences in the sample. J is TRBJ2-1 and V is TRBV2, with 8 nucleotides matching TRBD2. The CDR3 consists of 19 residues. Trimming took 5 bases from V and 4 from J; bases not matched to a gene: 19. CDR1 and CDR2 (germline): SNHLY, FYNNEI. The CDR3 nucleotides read TGTGCCAGCAGTCCCTCCGGGACTAGTAACCCCGCGCCGTACAATGAGCAGTTCTTC. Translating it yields CASSPSGTSNPAPYNEQFF.

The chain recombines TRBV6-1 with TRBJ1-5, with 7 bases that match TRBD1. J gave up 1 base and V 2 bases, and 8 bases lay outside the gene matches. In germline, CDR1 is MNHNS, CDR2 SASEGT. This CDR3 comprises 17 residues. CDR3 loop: CASSELEPGGSNQPQHF. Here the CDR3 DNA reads TGTGCCAGCAGTGAACTGGAGCCAGGGGGGAGCAATCAGCCCCAGCATTTT.

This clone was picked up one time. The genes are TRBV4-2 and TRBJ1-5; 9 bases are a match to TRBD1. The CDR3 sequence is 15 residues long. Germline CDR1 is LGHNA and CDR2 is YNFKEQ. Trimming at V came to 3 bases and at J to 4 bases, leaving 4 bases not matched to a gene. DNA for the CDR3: TGTGCCAGCAGCCATGGACAGGGGACTAATCAGCCCCAGCATTTT. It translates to CASSHGQGTNQPQHF.

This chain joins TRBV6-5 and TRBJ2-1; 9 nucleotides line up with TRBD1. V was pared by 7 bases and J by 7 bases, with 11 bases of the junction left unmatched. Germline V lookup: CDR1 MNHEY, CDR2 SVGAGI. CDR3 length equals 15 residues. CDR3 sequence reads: CASISRQGGSNEQFF. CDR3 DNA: TGTGCCAGCATCTCAAGACAGGGGGGGTCTAATGAGCAGTTCTTC.

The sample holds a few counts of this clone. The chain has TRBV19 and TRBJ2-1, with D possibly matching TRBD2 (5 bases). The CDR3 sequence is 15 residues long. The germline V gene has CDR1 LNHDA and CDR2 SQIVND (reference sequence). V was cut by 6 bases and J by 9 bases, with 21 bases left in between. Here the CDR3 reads CASRSGPAREGEQFF. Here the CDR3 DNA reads TGTGCCAGTAGAAGTGGTCCTGCACGGGAAGGTGAGCAGTTCTTC.

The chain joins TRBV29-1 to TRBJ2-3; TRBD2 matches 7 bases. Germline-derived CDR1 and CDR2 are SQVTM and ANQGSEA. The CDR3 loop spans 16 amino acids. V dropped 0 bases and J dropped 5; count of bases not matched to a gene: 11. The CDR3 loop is CSVEDLTSDTLDTQYF. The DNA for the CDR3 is TGCAGCGTTGAAGATCTTACTAGCGACACTTTAGATACGCAGTATTTT.

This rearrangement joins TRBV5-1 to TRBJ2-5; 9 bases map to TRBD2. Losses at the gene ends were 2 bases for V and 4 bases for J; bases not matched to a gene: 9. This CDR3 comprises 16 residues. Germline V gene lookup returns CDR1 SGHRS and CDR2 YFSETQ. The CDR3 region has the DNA TGCGCCAGCAGCTTCGTCCCGGGACTAGCATCAGAGACCCAGTACTTC. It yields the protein CASSFVPGLASETQYF.

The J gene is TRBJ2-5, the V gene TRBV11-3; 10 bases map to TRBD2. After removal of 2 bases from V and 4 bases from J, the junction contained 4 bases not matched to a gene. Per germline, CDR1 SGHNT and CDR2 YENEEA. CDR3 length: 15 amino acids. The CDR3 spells CASSLPGLAIETQYF. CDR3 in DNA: TGTGCCAGCAGCTTACCGGGACTAGCGATAGAGACCCAGTACTTC. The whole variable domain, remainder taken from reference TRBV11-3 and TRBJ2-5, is EAGVVQSPRYKIIEKKQPVAFWCNPISGHNTLYWYLQNLGQGPELLIRYENEEAVDDSQLPKDRFSAERLKGVDSTLKIQPAELGDSAVYLCASSLPGLAIETQYFGPGTRLLVL.

The CDR3 DNA reads TGTGCCAGCAGTCCCACACTAGCGGGGGGCTACAATGAGCAGTTCTTC. Amino acids: CASSPTLAGGYNEQFF. The chain employs TRBV27 and TRBJ2-1, with TRBD2 matching 12 bases. The CDR3 consists of 16 residues. CDR1 is MNHEY and CDR2 is SMNVEV in the germline V gene (reference sequence). V lost 5 bases, J lost 3 bases, and 5 bases stayed unmatched.